Each of the 26 T cell receptor beta chains below was sequenced from the same sample in a study of cytomegalovirus exposure and HLA in healthy donors. The PCR had 60 Vbeta and 13 Jbeta primers. TCRdb's table, derived via immunoSEQ multiplex PCR, lists solely in-frame clones and lacks some. The sample consists of about 57,000 clones, 83% of them appearing once. Specimen: PBMCs. The receptors originated from a man aged 25-45 years in good health and CMV-seronegative.

The chain joins TRBV6-5 to TRBJ2-7; tentative D call: TRBD1 (5 bases). Trimming stripped 2 bases from V and 0 bases from J, with 8 bases between. Germline values: CDR1 MNHEY, CDR2 SVGAGI. CDR3 size: 14 residues. The CDR3 spells CASSYRDSSYEQYF. The DNA for the CDR3 is TGTGCCAGCAGTTACCGCGACAGCTCCTACGAGCAGTACTTC.

This chain uses TRBV11-2 with TRBJ2-2; D remains ambiguous. The CDR3 has 14 amino acids. Trimming pared 3 bases from V and 0 bases from J, leaving 5 bases between. Per germline, CDR1 SGHAT and CDR2 FQNNGV. Here the CDR3 DNA reads TGTGCCAGCAGCTTTTCCGCGAACACCGGGGAGCTGTTTTTT. Translation: CASSFSANTGELFF.

A few counts support this clone. At one end the junction does not follow the germline gene, possibly because of a read error. The chain links TRBV5-6 to TRBJ1-1, with D possibly being TRBD1 (5 bases). CDR1 is SGHDT, CDR2 YYEEEE, per germline. The CDR3 runs 14 residues. The chain's CDR3 is CASSLHRMNSEAFF. The CDR3 DNA reads as TGTGCCAGCAGCTTGCACAGGATGAACAGTGAAGCTTTCTTT.

Concerning this clone itself: Other nucleotide sequences from this sample produce the same CDR3. The chain employs TRBV10-3 and TRBJ2-7, with 7 nucleotides matching TRBD2. The length of the CDR3 is 16 residues. Per germline, CDR1 ENHRY and CDR2 SYGVKD. V trimming: 3 bases; J trimming: 7 bases; junction bases outside the gene matches: 15. CDR3 amino acids: CAISEVSSGVGVEQYF. CDR3 nucleotides: TGTGCCATCAGTGAAGTATCTAGCGGCGTCGGAGTAGAGCAGTACTTC.

This clone was detected a few times. The chain couples TRBV4-1 to TRBJ1-5, with D tentatively TRBD1 (6 bases). V lost 0 bases and J 14 bases, leaving 14 bases between the germline ends. Germline CDR1 and CDR2: MGHRA and YSYEKL. The CDR3 is 13 amino acids. In DNA, the CDR3 is TGCGCCAGCAGCCAAGATGGGACAACCCCTGAGCATTTT. It is translated as CASSQDGTTPEHF.

The chain joins TRBV29-1 to TRBJ2-5; no clear D gene. V lost 4 bases, J lost 4 bases, and 4 bases lay in between. The CDR3 consists of 10 residues. The germline V gene encodes CDR1 SQVTM and CDR2 ANQGSEA. This CDR3 is CSVGGETQYF. The CDR3, as DNA: TGCAGCGTTGGAGGAGAGACCCAGTACTTC.

The chain combines TRBV9 with TRBJ1-3; TRBD1 matches 7 bases. The CDR3 length is 14 residues. Germline values: CDR1 SGDLS, CDR2 YYNGEE. The ends lost 6 bases at V and 1 base at J; junction bases unmatched: 4. CDR3 region: CASTDRDSGNTIYF. The CDR3, as DNA: TGTGCCAGCACTGACAGGGATTCTGGAAACACCATATATTTT.

The chain combines TRBV29-1 with TRBJ2-1; 10 bases match TRBD2. The V gene end was trimmed by 8 bases and the J gene end by 6 bases; junction bases not matched to a gene: 4. Looked up from germline, CDR1 is SQVTM and CDR2 is ANQGSEA. This CDR3 has 12 amino acids. The CDR3 region has the DNA TGCAGCACCACTAGCGGGGCCAATGAGCAGTTCTTC. Protein sequence: CSTTSGANEQFF.

The gene calls are TRBV29-1 and TRBJ2-5, with D possibly being TRBD2 (7 bases). The germline V and J ends were trimmed by 7 bases and 5 bases, with 14 bases remaining between them. Germline-derived CDR1 and CDR2 are SQVTM and ANQGSEA. The CDR3 sequence is 12 residues long. In nucleotides, the CDR3 is TGCAGCGGGGGGGGGCAATTGGAGACCCAGTACTTC. It yields the protein CSGGGQLETQYF.

The chain employs TRBV5-4 and TRBJ2-3; perhaps TRBD2 as D (5 bases). The CDR3 runs 14 residues. V was pared by 7 bases and J by 2 bases, with 14 bases between. CDR1 is SGHNT, CDR2 YYREEE, per germline (reference sequence). The CDR3 sequence: CASSTGEFTDTQYF. For the CDR3, the DNA is TGTGCCAGCTCAACCGGGGAGTTCACAGATACGCAGTATTTT.

The V gene is TRBV7-2, the J gene TRBJ2-7; D is perhaps TRBD2 (6 bases). Germline CDR1 SGHTA, CDR2 FQGNSA. The CDR3 consists of 15 residues. Trimming shortened V by 5 bases and J by 2 bases, and 16 bases separated the two germline ends. The CDR3 DNA sequence: TGTGCCAGCAGCCCATCCGGGAGACTAACCTACGAGCAGTACTTC. Its protein is CASSPSGRLTYEQYF.

This chain uses TRBV29-1 with TRBJ1-1; weak D call: TRBD1 (5 bases). The CDR3 runs to 13 residues. Germline V gene sequence: CDR1 SQVTM, CDR2 ANQGSEA. Trimming pared 5 bases from V and 4 bases from J, leaving 14 bases between. CDR3 amino acids: CSVYFGGSTEAFF. In DNA, the CDR3 is TGCAGCGTTTACTTCGGGGGTAGCACTGAAGCTTTCTTT.

Concerning this clone itself: This sample also contains other DNA sequences that code for the same CDR3. The V and J genes are TRBV18 and TRBJ1-2, with TRBD1 identical over 9 bases. Germline V lookup: CDR1 KGHSH, CDR2 LQKENI. Trimming took 3 bases from V and 4 from J; bases not matched to a gene: 0. The CDR3 has 13 amino acids. The CDR3 DNA reads TGTGCCAGCTCACCGGACAGGGGCTATGGCTACACCTTC. Protein product: CASSPDRGYGYTF.

This rearrangement joins TRBV13 to TRBJ1-3, with D possibly being TRBD1 (6 bases). V shed 4 bases and J shed 6 bases, with 10 bases lying between them. This CDR3 has 13 residues. Germline V gene sequence: CDR1 PRHDT, CDR2 FYEKMQ (reference sequence). CDR3 residues: CASSYRETNTIYF. Here the CDR3 DNA reads TGTGCCAGCAGCTACAGGGAAACAAACACCATATATTTT.

Written as DNA, the CDR3 is TGTGCCAGCAGCCCCTTCCGTGGCACAGATGGTACGCAGTATTTT. It codes for CASSPFRGTDGTQYF. The genes are TRBV5-6 and TRBJ2-3; no firm D call. The CDR3 loop spans 15 amino acids. Germline loops: CDR1 SGHDT, CDR2 YYEEEE. V lost 4 bases and J 8 bases, leaving 20 bases between the germline ends.

V and J are TRBV7-5 and TRBJ2-2; TRBD1 is taken as the D call from the table, unchecked against the DNA. TRBV7-5 is shown as a pseudogene. CDR3 length: 15 residues. The CDR3 DNA follows: TGTGCCAGAAGTACAGAACCAACGAACACCGGGGAGCTGTTTTTT. This translates into CARSTEPTNTGELFF.

The V and J genes are TRBV30 and TRBJ2-2; no firm D call. CDR3 size: 11 residues. Germline CDR1 GTSNPN, CDR2 SVGIG (reference sequence). Deletions cut 4 bases from V and 7 bases from J, with 7 bases between. The CDR3 nucleotides read TGTGCCTGGACAAGTAGCGGGGAGCTGTTTTTT. As protein: CAWTSSGELFF.

The chain recombines TRBV7-2 with TRBJ1-2; D is unclear. V gave up 3 bases and J gave up 5 bases, with 7 bases separating them. The CDR3 extends over 12 amino acids. Germline V gene sequence: CDR1 SGHTA, CDR2 FQGNSA. In nucleotides, the CDR3 is TGTGCCAGCAGCTTCCAGACTTATGGCTACACCTTC. This gives the protein CASSFQTYGYTF.

The chain links TRBV6-1 to TRBJ1-2, with 10 bases lining up with TRBD1. Germline CDR1 reads MNHNS; CDR2 reads SASEGT. Trimming cost V 3 bases and J 5 bases; bases outside gene matches: 3. This CDR3 comprises 14 residues. The CDR3 sequence is CASSETGGAYGYTF. The DNA of the CDR3 is TGTGCCAGCAGTGAGACAGGGGGCGCATATGGCTACACCTTC.

In this sample, this clone turned up once. J is TRBJ1-2 and V is TRBV10-3, with D uncertain. The germline CDR1 and CDR2 sequences are ENHRY and SYGVKD. The CDR3 is 14 residues long. V was shortened by 0 bases and J by 7 bases, with 12 bases between the two germline ends. The CDR3 spells CAISESSSNGGYTF. In DNA, the CDR3 is TGTGCCATCAGTGAGTCGTCGTCGAACGGTGGCTACACCTTC.

The chain carries TRBV5-1 and TRBJ2-7; perhaps TRBD1 as D (6 bases). V was clipped by 2 bases and J by 2 bases, with 14 bases between them. The CDR3 has 15 residues. Germline lookup yields CDR1 SGHRS and CDR2 YFSETQ. CDR3 sequence: CASSLQDSGPYEQYF. The CDR3 coding sequence is TGCGCCAGCAGCTTACAGGACAGCGGACCCTACGAGCAGTACTTC.

The CDR3 is CASIQGTGELFF. CDR3 in DNA: TGTGCCAGCATCCAGGGGACCGGGGAGCTGTTTTTT. The chain uses TRBV7-2 and TRBJ2-2; possible D gene TRBD1, 6 bases. The CDR3 length is 12 residues. Germline values: CDR1 SGHTA, CDR2 FQGNSA. V shed 7 bases and J shed 5 bases, with 8 bases lying between them.

The J gene is TRBJ1-4, the V gene TRBV11-3; possibly TRBD1 for D (6 bases). CDR1 and CDR2 from the germline V gene are SGHNT and YENEEA. Trimming cost V 5 bases and J 5 bases, with 15 bases left between them. This CDR3 has 15 amino acids. The CDR3 reads CASSRTGQMNEKLFF. The CDR3 DNA is TGTGCCAGCAGCCGAACAGGACAGATGAATGAAAAACTGTTTTTT. Together with reference TRBV11-3 and TRBJ1-4, the CDR3 gives the full variable domain: EAGVVQSPRYKIIEKKQPVAFWCNPISGHNTLYWYLQNLGQGPELLIRYENEEAVDDSQLPKDRFSAERLKGVDSTLKIQPAELGDSAVYLCASSRTGQMNEKLFFGSGTQLSVL.

The chain recombines TRBV7-2 with TRBJ1-5; no firm D call. CDR1 is SGHTA, CDR2 FQGNSA, per germline. Trimming left V 6 bases short and J 4 bases short, with 13 bases between. The CDR3 runs to 14 residues. The CDR3 DNA reads as TGTGCCAGCAGGGGAGGTGGGCAGAATCAGCCCCAGCATTTT. This gives the protein CASRGGGQNQPQHF.

This clone was seen a single time. An end of the junction differs from the germline gene, which may be a read error. The genes are TRBV7-9 and TRBJ2-2; the match to TRBD2 covers 10 bases. Germline CDR1 SEHNR, CDR2 FQNEAQ (reference sequence). The CDR3 covers 17 residues. Here the CDR3 reads CSSSLASGGLNTGELFF. In nucleotides, the CDR3 is TGTTCCAGCAGCTTAGCTAGCGGGGGCCTTAACACCGGGGAGCTGTTTTTT.

The V and J genes are TRBV6-6 and TRBJ2-1, with D perhaps matching TRBD2 (6 bases). CDR1 MNHNY and CDR2 SVGAGI come from the germline V gene (reference sequence). CDR3 length: 13 amino acids. Trimming removed 6 bases from V and 3 bases from J, with 9 bases in between. CDR3 sequence reads: CASRAGLYNEQFF. The CDR3 nucleotides read TGTGCCAGCAGGGCGGGACTCTACAATGAGCAGTTCTTC.